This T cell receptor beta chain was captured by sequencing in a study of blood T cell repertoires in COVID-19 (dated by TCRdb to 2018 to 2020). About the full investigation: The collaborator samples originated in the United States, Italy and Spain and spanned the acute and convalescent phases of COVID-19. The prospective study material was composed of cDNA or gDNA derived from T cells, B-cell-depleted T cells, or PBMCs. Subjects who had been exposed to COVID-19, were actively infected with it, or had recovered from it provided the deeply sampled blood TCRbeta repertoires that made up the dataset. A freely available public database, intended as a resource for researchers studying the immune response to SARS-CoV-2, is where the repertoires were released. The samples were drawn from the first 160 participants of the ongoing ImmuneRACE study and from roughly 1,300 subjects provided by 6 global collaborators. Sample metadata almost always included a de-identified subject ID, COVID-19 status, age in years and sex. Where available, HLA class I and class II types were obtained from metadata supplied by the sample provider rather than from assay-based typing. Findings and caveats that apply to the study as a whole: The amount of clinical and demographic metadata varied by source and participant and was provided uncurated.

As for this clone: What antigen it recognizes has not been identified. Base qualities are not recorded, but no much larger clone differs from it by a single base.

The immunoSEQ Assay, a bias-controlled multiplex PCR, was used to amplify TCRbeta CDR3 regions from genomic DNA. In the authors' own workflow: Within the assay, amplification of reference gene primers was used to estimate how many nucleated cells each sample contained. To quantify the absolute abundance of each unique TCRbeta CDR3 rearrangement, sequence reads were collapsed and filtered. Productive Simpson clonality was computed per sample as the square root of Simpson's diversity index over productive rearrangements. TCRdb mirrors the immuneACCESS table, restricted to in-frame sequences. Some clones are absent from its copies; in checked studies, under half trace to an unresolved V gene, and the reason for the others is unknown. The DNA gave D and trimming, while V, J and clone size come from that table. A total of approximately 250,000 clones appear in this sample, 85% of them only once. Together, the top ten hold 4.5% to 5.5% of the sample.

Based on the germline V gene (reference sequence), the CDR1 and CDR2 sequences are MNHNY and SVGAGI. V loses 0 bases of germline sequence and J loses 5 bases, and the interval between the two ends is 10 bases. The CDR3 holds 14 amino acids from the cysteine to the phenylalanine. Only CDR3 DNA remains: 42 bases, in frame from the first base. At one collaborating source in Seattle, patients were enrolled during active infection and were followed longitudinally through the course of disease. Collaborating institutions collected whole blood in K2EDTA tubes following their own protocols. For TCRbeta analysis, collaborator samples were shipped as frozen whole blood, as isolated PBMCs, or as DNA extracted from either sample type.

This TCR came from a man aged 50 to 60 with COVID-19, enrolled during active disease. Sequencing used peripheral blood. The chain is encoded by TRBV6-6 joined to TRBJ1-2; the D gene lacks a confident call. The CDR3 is CASSYSMGAYGYTF. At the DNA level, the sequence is TGTGCCAGCAGTTACTCGATGGGAGCGTATGGCTACACCTTC.